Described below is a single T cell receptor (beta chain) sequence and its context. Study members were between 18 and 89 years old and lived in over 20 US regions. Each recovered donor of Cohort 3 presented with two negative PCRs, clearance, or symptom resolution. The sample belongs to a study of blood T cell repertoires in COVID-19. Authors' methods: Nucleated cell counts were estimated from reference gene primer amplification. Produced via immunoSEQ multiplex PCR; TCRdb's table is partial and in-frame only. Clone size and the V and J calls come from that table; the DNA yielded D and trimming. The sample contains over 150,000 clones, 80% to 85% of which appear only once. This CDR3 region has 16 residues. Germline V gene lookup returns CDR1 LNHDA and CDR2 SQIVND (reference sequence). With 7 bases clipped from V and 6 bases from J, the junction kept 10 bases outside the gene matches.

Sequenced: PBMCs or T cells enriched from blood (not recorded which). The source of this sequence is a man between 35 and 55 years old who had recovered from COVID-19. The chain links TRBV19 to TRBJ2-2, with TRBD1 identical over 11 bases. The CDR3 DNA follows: TGTGCCAGTACCGGCGGGACAGGGGGTAGGGCCGGGGAGCTGTTTTTT. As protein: CASTGGTGGRAGELFF.